A single TCR beta chain is shown here with its context. The CDR3 extends over 15 amino acids. Trimming shortened V by 2 bases and J by 4 bases, and 12 bases separated the two germline ends. Looked up from germline, CDR1 is SGHAT and CDR2 is FQNNGV. This sample stems from a study of blood T cell repertoires in COVID-19. Across the study: Samples came from the United States, Italy and Spain, spanning acute and convalescent COVID-19. T cells, B-cell-depleted T cells, or PBMCs supplied cDNA or gDNA.

Original processing notes: Amplification of reference gene primers was used by the study to estimate nucleated cell counts. Method: immunoSEQ multiplex PCR; TCRdb's copy keeps in-frame clones and lacks some. V and J calls and clone size follow that table, whereas D and trimming were derived from the DNA. The sample carries roughly 150,000 clones, about 86% recorded once. During active infection, Seattle patients enrolled and were then monitored through disease. Specimen: peripheral blood. The clonotype comes from a woman in her seventies with COVID-19, enrolled during active disease. V usage is TRBV11-2 and J usage is TRBJ2-4, with D possibly being TRBD2 (7 bases). The CDR3 DNA reads TGTGCCAGCAGCTTACGGGGGGCCCTGAAAAACATTCAGTACTTC. Translation gives CASSLRGALKNIQYF.